Listed below are T cell receptor beta chains from one sample, sequenced in a study of cytotoxic CD8 clonotypes in ibrutinib-treated CLL. Assay used: immunoSEQ multiplex PCR; TCRdb lists only in-frame clones, some missing. Among about 76,000 clones listed, 70% to 90% were seen once. Sequencing used PBMCs, obtained after 24 months of ibrutinib treatment. The receptor source for this set is a human donor with chronic lymphocytic leukemia. CDR3s leave out the opening cysteine and the closing phenylalanine or tryptophan.

V gene,J gene,CDR3 protein
TRBV11-2,TRBJ2-1,ASSLGPYPSSYNEQF
TRBV10-3,TRBJ1-4,AIGGTDEKLF
TRBV7-2,TRBJ2-2,ASSPDIIAGGSGELF
TRBV7-2,TRBJ2-5,ASSLAVQETQY
TRBV5-1,TRBJ2-7,ASGLEPYEQY
TRBV5-5,TRBJ2-5,ASSFILKTGQETQY
TRBV15,TRBJ2-7,ATSRDRGSYEQY
TRBV19,TRBJ1-1,ASSLDSYTEAF
TRBV7-2,TRBJ2-7,ASSSQPAGEQY
TRBV6-5,TRBJ2-7,ASSKTGLDFYEQY
TRBV7-6,TRBJ2-7,ASSSQETGEQY
TRBV7-9,TRBJ2-3,ASSNRWDHTDTQY
TRBV7-3,TRBJ2-6,ASSFSGANVLT
TRBV9,TRBJ2-2,ASSVFGGGNTGELF
TRBV27,TRBJ1-2,ASSLGGGVNGYT
TRBV7-3,TRBJ2-1,ASSLLWASPNEQF
TRBV30,TRBJ2-3,AWSVLRSTQY
TRBV28,TRBJ2-1,ASSLLGDEQF
TRBV6-5,TRBJ2-2,ASRAALTGELF
TRBV15,TRBJ2-2,ATSRGSSGKGELF
TRBV29-1,TRBJ1-1,SVAQRYTEAF
TRBV6-1,TRBJ2-1,ASSGDLWQF